The rows below give T cell receptor beta chains drawn from one sample of a study of OX40 agonist ivuxolimab in advanced cancers. Produced via immunoSEQ multiplex PCR; TCRdb's table is partial and in-frame only. Counted here are under 150,000 clones, 90% occurring once; the ten biggest clones make up about 1.1%. This material consisted of CD4+ or CD8+ T cells sorted from blood, taken in a trial of the OX40 agonist ivuxolimab. The receptors were gathered from an adult with an advanced solid tumor such as melanoma, head and neck, liver or kidney cancer. Both conserved end residues are part of each CDR3. The D gene is left open where the match is weak. Size values are once, few and many counts, or a class for expanded clones, and some rows have none.

j_call	clone_size	v_call	d_call	cdr3_nt	cdr3_aa
TRBJ1-5	once	TRBV7-2	.	TGTGCCAGCAGCTTATATGGGACTGGGGATCAGCCCCAGCATTTT	CASSLYGTGDQPQHF
TRBJ2-7	.	TRBV14	TRBD1	TGTGCCAGCAGCCAAGTGGAAGGGACAGCTTACCCGGGCGAGCAGTACTTC	CASSQVEGTAYPGEQYF
TRBJ1-1	.	TRBV5-4	.	TGTGCCAGCAGCTTGGTAGGCGGCATGAACACTGAAGCTTTCTTT	CASSLVGGMNTEAFF
TRBJ2-3	.	TRBV18	.	TGTGCCAGCTCACCTGCAGGGGCGGGAGATACGCAGTATTTT	CASSPAGAGDTQYF
TRBJ1-4	.	TRBV7-2	TRBD1	TGTGCCAGCAGCTGGGGGACAGGGGGCTTTGAAAAACTGTTTTTT	CASSWGTGGFEKLFF
TRBJ1-2	once	TRBV10-3	.	TGTGCCATCAGTGACGGGGGTCAGGGTCGGAATGGCTACACCTTC	CAISDGGQGRNGYTF
TRBJ2-2	.	TRBV5-1	.	TGCGCCAGCAGCTTGGCCCTAGCGACGAACACCGGGGAGCTGTTTTTT	CASSLALATNTGELFF
TRBJ2-3	.	TRBV7-2	TRBD2	TGTGCCAGCAGCTTAATCGCGGGAGCCACAGATACGCAGTATTTT	CASSLIAGATDTQYF
TRBJ2-2	.	TRBV19	TRBD1	TGTGCCAGCAGTAGACAGGGGGACCTTACCGGGGAGCTGTTTTTT	CASSRQGDLTGELFF
TRBJ2-7	.	TRBV28	TRBD2	TGTGCCAGCAGTTCAGGACTAGCGGGCAAGAGCTCCTACGAGCAGTACTTC	CASSSGLAGKSSYEQYF
TRBJ1-1	.	TRBV6-6	.	TGTGCCAGCAGCTTCACCTCGAACACTGAAGCTTTCTTT	CASSFTSNTEAFF
TRBJ1-5	.	TRBV7-3	TRBD1	TGTGCCAGCAGCTTGCATGGGACAGAAGATCAGCCCCAGCATTTT	CASSLHGTEDQPQHF
TRBJ1-1	.	TRBV6-5	.	TGTGCCAGCAGCCCGGGATCTGAAGCTTTCTTT	CASSPGSEAFF
TRBJ2-5	.	TRBV14	TRBD2	TGTGCCAGCAGCCAGCACTCCGGGACTAGGCAAGAGACCCAGTACTTC	CASSQHSGTRQETQYF
TRBJ1-4	.	TRBV4-2	TRBD1	TGTGCCAGCAGCCCCTCCGGACAGGGTGAAAAACTGTTTTTT	CASSPSGQGEKLFF
TRBJ2-1	.	TRBV5-6	.	TGTGCCAGCGGTGGAAGTCCTGGTAATGAGCAGTTCTTC	CASGGSPGNEQFF
TRBJ2-1	.	TRBV7-7	TRBD2	TGTGCTAGCAGCTTAGTAGGGCTAGCGGGAGTTGGTGAGCAGTTCTTC	CASSLVGLAGVGEQFF
TRBJ2-7	.	TRBV28	TRBD1	TGTGCCAGCAGTTCCGCGGGGACAGGGGACCACGAGCAGTACTTC	CASSSAGTGDHEQYF
TRBJ1-2	.	TRBV7-3	TRBD1	TGTGCCAGCCAAACAGGGGGTGTTTATGGCTACACCTTC	CASQTGGVYGYTF
TRBJ1-2	once	TRBV19	.	TGTGCCAGTAGTATACCCACAGGAGTAAACTATGGCTACACCTTC	CASSIPTGVNYGYTF
TRBJ1-2	.	TRBV11-2	.	TGTGCCAGCAGCCTCGCCAGGGTAGCTAACTATGGCTACACCTTC	CASSLARVANYGYTF
TRBJ1-1	few	TRBV18	.	TGTGCCAGCTCACCACCGAGAACACGAGATGAAGCTTTCTTT	CASSPPRTRDEAFF
TRBJ1-2	.	TRBV18	.	TGTGCCAGCTCACCCGGGACGGAGCACTATGGCTACACCTTC	CASSPGTEHYGYTF
TRBJ2-5	.	TRBV27	.	TGTGCCAGCAGTTTCCAAGAGACCCAGTACTTC	CASSFQETQYF
TRBJ2-1	.	TRBV18	TRBD2	TGTGCCAGCTCCCCAAGGACTAGCGGGGGCTCCTACAATGAGCAGTTCTTC	CASSPRTSGGSYNEQFF
TRBJ1-2	.	TRBV28	TRBD1	TGTGCCAGCAGCAGAATTACCGGGACAGACTATGGCTACACCTTC	CASSRITGTDYGYTF
TRBJ1-1	.	TRBV19	.	TGTGCCAGTACCCCGGGAGGGGTTGGGACTGAAGCTTTCTTT	CASTPGGVGTEAFF
TRBJ1-5	.	TRBV28	TRBD1	TGTGCCAGCAGACCGAAAGGGACAGTAGGGAATCAGCCCCAGCATTTT	CASRPKGTVGNQPQHF
TRBJ1-2	once	TRBV10-3	TRBD1	TGTGCCATCAGTGAAACCGGGACAGGTAATATTTACGGTGGCTACACCTTC	CAISETGTGNIYGGYTF
TRBJ2-7	once	TRBV19	TRBD2	TGTGCCAGTAGTCCAGGACTAGCACTCTACGAGCAGTACTTC	CASSPGLALYEQYF
TRBJ2-2	.	TRBV28	.	TGTGCCACTTCCCCTCCCACTCCAGCGGCTGACACCGGGGAGCTGTTTTTT	CATSPPTPAADTGELFF
TRBJ1-5	.	TRBV12-5	.	TGTGCTAGTGGTTTGGTTGGCGGGTACAGCAATCAGCCCCAGCATTTT	CASGLVGGYSNQPQHF
TRBJ2-7	.	TRBV7-2	.	TGTGCCAGCAGCTTAGTAGCCGGGAGTGGGTACGAGCAGTACTTC	CASSLVAGSGYEQYF
TRBJ2-1	.	TRBV5-1	.	TGCGCCAGCAGCTTGGCGGAAAGCTCCTACAATGAGCAGTTCTTC	CASSLAESSYNEQFF
TRBJ1-6	.	TRBV5-1	.	TGCGCCAGCAGCGCTGGACGCCTTAATTCACCCCTCCACTTT	CASSAGRLNSPLHF
TRBJ1-3	.	TRBV29-1	.	TGCAGCGTCTACCTACGTCCGATCGGGGCTGGAAACACCATATATTTT	CSVYLRPIGAGNTIYF
TRBJ1-4	.	TRBV19	.	TGTGCCAGTATAGATACGGATAATGAAAAACTGTTTTTT	CASIDTDNEKLFF
TRBJ2-7	.	TRBV7-2	.	TGTGCCAGCAGCGTTTCCTACGAGCAGTACTTC	CASSVSYEQYF
TRBJ2-7	.	TRBV5-1	.	TGCGCCAGCGCCCGGGACACCACCGCCTACGAGCAGTACTTC	CASARDTTAYEQYF
TRBJ1-2	.	TRBV5-4	.	TGTGCCAGCAGCCCAGTGGGGGCACCTAACTATGGCTACACCTTC	CASSPVGAPNYGYTF
TRBJ1-1	few	TRBV4-3	.	TGCGCCAGCAGCGCGGGGGCGTTAAGTGAAGCTTTCTTT	CASSAGALSEAFF
TRBJ1-4	.	TRBV7-9	TRBD1	TGTGCCAGCAGCGGTAGGAGGCAGGGGGCTTCGACTGAAAAACTGTTTTTT	CASSGRRQGASTEKLFF
TRBJ2-2	.	TRBV9	TRBD2	TGTGCCAGCAGCGTAAGCGGGGCCGCGAACACCGGGGAGCTGTTTTTT	CASSVSGAANTGELFF
TRBJ2-2	.	TRBV5-1	.	TGCGCCAGCAGCTCCGGGACACCGAACACCGGGGAGCTGTTTTTT	CASSSGTPNTGELFF
TRBJ2-3	once	TRBV7-3	.	TGTGCCAGCAGCCTATTCTCCGGAGATACGCAGTATTTT	CASSLFSGDTQYF
TRBJ2-7	.	TRBV27	TRBD2	TGTGCCAGCAAATCGGGACTAGCGGGAGAGGAGTACTTC	CASKSGLAGEEYF
TRBJ2-7	.	TRBV6-5	.	TGTGCCAGCAGTTACGCGGGGACACTCTCCTACGAGCAGTACTTC	CASSYAGTLSYEQYF
TRBJ2-3	.	TRBV15	.	TGTGCCACCAGCATCCTGGGCCACCCTACCCGGGGAGATACGCAGTATTTT	CATSILGHPTRGDTQYF
TRBJ1-2	.	TRBV7-2	TRBD1	TGTGCCAGCAGCCCCGAGGGACAGGGGGGCTATGGCTACACCTTC	CASSPEGQGGYGYTF
TRBJ1-2	.	TRBV29-1	.	TGCAGCGTTGGATCTGGGCAGGGACCCTTCGCCTTC	CSVGSGQGPFAF
TRBJ2-3	.	TRBV5-1	TRBD2	TGCGCCAGCAGGAACCAAGCGGGAGTCTCAGATACGCAGTATTTT	CASRNQAGVSDTQYF